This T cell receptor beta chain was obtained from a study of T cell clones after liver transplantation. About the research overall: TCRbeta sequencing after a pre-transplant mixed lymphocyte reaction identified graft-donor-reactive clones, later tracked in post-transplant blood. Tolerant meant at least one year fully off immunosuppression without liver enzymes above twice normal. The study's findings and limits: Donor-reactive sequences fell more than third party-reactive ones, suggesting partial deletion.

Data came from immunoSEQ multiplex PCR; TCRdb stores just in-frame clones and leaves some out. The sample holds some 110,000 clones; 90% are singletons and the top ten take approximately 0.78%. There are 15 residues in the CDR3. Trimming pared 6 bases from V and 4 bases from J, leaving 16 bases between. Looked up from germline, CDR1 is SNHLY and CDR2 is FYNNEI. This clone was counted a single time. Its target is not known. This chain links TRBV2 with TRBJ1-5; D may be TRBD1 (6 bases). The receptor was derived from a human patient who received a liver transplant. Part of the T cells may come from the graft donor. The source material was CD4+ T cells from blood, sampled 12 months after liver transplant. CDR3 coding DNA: TGTGCCAGCAGCGAACAAAGACAGGAGAATCAGCCCCAGCATTTT. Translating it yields CASSEQRQENQPQHF.